Listed below are T cell receptor beta chains from one sample, sequenced in a study of human T cells and chemical hapten exposure. TCRdb passed the RACE reads through MiXCR, listing each CDR3 protein once. The data show about 120,000 distinct CDR3 sequences, about 13% seen once. Here the sequenced sample was whole blood, taken in connection with sensitization to the hapten diphenylcyclopropenone (DPC). These receptors all stem from a woman aged 18 to 35 with alopecia areata. Some clones in this sample may be carry-over from other donors' samples. The CDR3 runs from the conserved cysteine through the conserved F or W. Each record gives: clone size, V gene, J gene, D gene, CDR3 DNA, CDR3 protein. A D gene is named only where the DNA matches it firmly. Clone size is not always given. Where it is, it says once, few, many or a class for expanded clones.

few,TRBV28,TRBJ1-6,-,TGTGCCAGCAGTTTAATGCGGACCCTCACCGGGGGGCCCCTCCACTTT,CASSLMRTLTGGPLHF
many,TRBV30,TRBJ2-3,-,TGTGCCTCCCGGGACGGCCCTAGCACAGATACGCAGTATTTT,CASRDGPSTDTQYF
many,TRBV7-9,TRBJ2-5,TRBD1,TGTGCCAGCAGCGCCAGGACAGGGGGCGTAGAGACCCAGTACTTC,CASSARTGGVETQYF
-,TRBV30,TRBJ1-2,TRBD1,TGTGCCTGGAGTTCCCTGGACAGGGAACGGTATGGCTACACCTTC,CAWSSLDRERYGYTF
-,TRBV29-1,TRBJ1-1,-,TGCAGCGTTGGACAGGTCGCCACTGAAGCTTTCTTT,CSVGQVATEAFF
-,TRBV5-1,TRBJ1-1,-,TGCGCCAGCAGCTTACAGGCGAACACTGAAGCTTTCTTT,CASSLQANTEAFF
few,TRBV7-9,TRBJ2-5,TRBD2,TGTGCCAGCAGCTTTCGACCGGGACTAGCGGGCGAGGAGACCCAGTACTTC,CASSFRPGLAGEETQYF
-,TRBV7-8,TRBJ2-3,TRBD2,TGTGCCAGCAGCTTATCTCAGGGAGGGACAGATACGCAGTATTTT,CASSLSQGGTDTQYF
few,TRBV18,TRBJ1-2,TRBD1,TGTGCCAGCTCACTAAAACAATTGGGACAGCCTTCCTATGGCTACACCTTC,CASSLKQLGQPSYGYTF
-,TRBV7-2,TRBJ1-4,TRBD1,TGTGCCAGCAGAGCCCCGGGACAGGGGAATGAAAAACTGTTTTTT,CASRAPGQGNEKLFF
many,TRBV23-1,TRBJ2-1,-,TGCGCCAGCAGTCAATCGAGTCAGGGGCGTCCCTACAATGAGCAGTTCTTC,CASSQSSQGRPYNEQFF
many,TRBV7-8,TRBJ2-3,TRBD2,TGTGCCAGCAGCCTAACGACTAGCGGGGGCACAGATACGCAGTATTTT,CASSLTTSGGTDTQYF
few,TRBV6-5,TRBJ2-7,-,TGTGCCAGCAGTTACGGACACGTCAGTGGGGAGCAGTACTTC,CASSYGHVSGEQYF
many,TRBV6-5,TRBJ1-3,-,TGTGCCAGCAGCCCTTTCGGAGGCGGAGGAAACACCATATATTTT,CASSPFGGGGNTIYF
many,TRBV27,TRBJ2-7,-,TGTGCCAGCAGTCCAGGAACGGGACGGGGCTACGAGCAGTACTTC,CASSPGTGRGYEQYF
-,TRBV28,TRBJ2-1,TRBD1,TGTGCCAGCACCCTCCCGGGACAGGGTAAACATGAGCAGTTCTTC,CASTLPGQGKHEQFF
few,TRBV7-9,TRBJ2-7,-,TGTGCCAGCAGCTTAGTGCAGGGTGCATCCTACGAGCAGTACTTC,CASSLVQGASYEQYF
many,TRBV7-9,TRBJ1-2,-,TGTGCCAGCAGCTCCGGACATCAGATAGGGTATGGCTACACCTTC,CASSSGHQIGYGYTF
many,TRBV27,TRBJ1-2,-,TGTGCCAGCAGTTTATCTTTCGCGTCAGGAAATGGCTACACCTTC,CASSLSFASGNGYTF
many,TRBV11-3,TRBJ2-1,TRBD2,TGTGCCAGCAGCTTAGAAAGCGGGGGCCTTTACAATGAGCAGTTCTTC,CASSLESGGLYNEQFF
many,TRBV4-3,TRBJ2-7,TRBD1,TGCGCCAGCAGCCAGGGGACAGGCAGGACCTACGAGCAGTACTTC,CASSQGTGRTYEQYF
-,TRBV7-2,TRBJ2-6,-,TGTGCCAGCAGCTTTGCCGGGACATCTCCTCTGAGGGCCAACGTCCTGACTTTC,CASSFAGTSPLRANVLTF
few,TRBV29-1,TRBJ1-2,-,TGCAGCGTTGTCGGGGTGCCGAGGTCCTATGGCTACACCTTC,CSVVGVPRSYGYTF
-,TRBV7-2,TRBJ2-7,-,TGTGCCAGCAGCCCCCCAGGGAAGAATTTCGAGCAGTACTTC,CASSPPGKNFEQYF
many,TRBV7-2,TRBJ2-2,-,TGTGCCAGCAGCTTAGTGCAGAACACCGGGGAGCTGTTTTTT,CASSLVQNTGELFF
few,TRBV10-3,TRBJ2-3,TRBD2,TGTGCCATCAGTAAGAACCTAGCGGGAACCTATAGCACAGATACGCAGTATTTT,CAISKNLAGTYSTDTQYF
few,TRBV7-9,TRBJ1-1,-,TGTGCCAGCAGCTTACTCAATCGGGAAGCTTTCTTT,CASSLLNREAFF
few,TRBV20-1,TRBJ2-1,TRBD2,TGCAGTGCTTTGCGACTAGCGGGCGCCTACAATGAGCAGTTCTTC,CSALRLAGAYNEQFF
few,TRBV28,TRBJ2-4,TRBD1,TGTGCCAGCAGTCCTTGGGACAGGCGACAAAACATTCAGTACTTC,CASSPWDRRQNIQYF